This paragraph covers one TCR beta chain sequence. This CDR3 comprises 16 residues. J gave up 8 bases and V 6 bases, and 11 bases lay outside the gene matches. Per germline, CDR1 MNHEY and CDR2 SVGEGT. Repertoires were generated with immunoSEQ multiplex PCR, while TCRdb's copy carries only in-frame clones and drops some. The profile shows 300,000 to 500,000 clones, around 85% of them singletons. The data were obtained in a study of Ad26.COV2.S vaccination and SARS-CoV-2 variants. Treatment meaning: some 19 received Ad26.COV2.S at low or high dose, single or two shots; 5 received placebo; per-sample allocation not given. Day 63 after the first injection of vaccine or placebo was the sampling time.

The chain is built from TRBV6-2 or TRBV6-3 and TRBJ2-3; 13 nucleotides agree with TRBD2. Here the sequenced sample was peripheral blood, taken in a trial of Ad26.COV2.S vaccine versus placebo. The clonotype originates from a person between 18 and 65 years old who received the Ad26.COV2.S COVID-19 vaccine or a placebo. CDR3 nucleotide sequence: TGTGCCAGCAGCCCTGGACTAGCGGGGGCTGCTGGTACGCAGTATTTT. Residues: CASSPGLAGAAGTQYF.